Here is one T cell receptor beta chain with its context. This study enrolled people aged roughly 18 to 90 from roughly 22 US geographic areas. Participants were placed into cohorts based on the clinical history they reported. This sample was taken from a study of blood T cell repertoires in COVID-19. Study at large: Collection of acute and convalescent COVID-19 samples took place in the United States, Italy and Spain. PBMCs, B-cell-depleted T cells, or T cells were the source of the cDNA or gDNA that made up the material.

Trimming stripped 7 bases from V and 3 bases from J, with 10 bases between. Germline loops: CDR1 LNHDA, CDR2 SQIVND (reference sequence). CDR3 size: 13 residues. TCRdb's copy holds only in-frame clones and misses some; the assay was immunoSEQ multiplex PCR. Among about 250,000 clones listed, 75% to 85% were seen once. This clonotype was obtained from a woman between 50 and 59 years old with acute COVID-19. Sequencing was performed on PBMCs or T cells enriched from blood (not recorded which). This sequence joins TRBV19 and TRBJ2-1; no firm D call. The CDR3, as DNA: TGTGCCAGTACCGCCTCCAGCTACAATGAGCAGTTCTTC. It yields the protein CASTASSYNEQFF.